This T cell receptor (beta chain) was sequenced for a study of T cell responses to AZD1222 COVID-19 vaccine. Study-wide findings and caveats: There were mostly white British donors and more females than males, and clonal diversity was possibly underestimated.

TCRdb's table, derived via immunoSEQ multiplex PCR, lists solely in-frame clones and lacks some. Of fewer than 150,000 clones in the sample, approximately 88% were seen once. The sample holds one count of this clone. Its antigen is undetermined. Germline V gene data show CDR1 as SGDLS and CDR2 as YYNGEE. Trimming removed 3 bases from V and 4 bases from J, with 16 bases in between. The CDR3 totals 15 residues. This TCR came from an adult in good health. The starting material was peripheral blood, obtained on day 0 of AZD1222 vaccination. This chain links TRBV9 with TRBJ1-2; D is ambiguous. CDR3 amino acids: CASSERIQTTYGYTF. For the CDR3, the DNA is TGTGCCAGCAGCGAGAGGATACAAACCACCTATGGCTACACCTTC.